Sequencing of this T cell receptor beta chain was carried out in a study of T cell responses to AZD1222 COVID-19 vaccine. Notes on the study in general: After two AZD1222 doses, spike-specific TCR breadth and depth rose versus day 0. Unmutated regions of variants are reportedly targeted by nearly half of spike-specific TCRs. Most donors were white British, females outnumbered males, and clonal diversity was possibly underestimated.

In the case of this clone: Antigen specificity is unknown.

Measured with immunoSEQ multiplex PCR; TCRdb has only the in-frame clones, and not every one. The sample contains about 140,000 clones, 85% to 90% of which appear only once. The input for sequencing was peripheral blood, taken 28 days after the second AZD1222 dose. The sequence came from an adult who received the AZD1222 COVID-19 vaccine.

The CDR3 sequence: CASRPTGEETQYF. Written as DNA, the CDR3 is TGTGCCAGCAGGCCGACAGGGGAAGAGACCCAGTACTTC. The chain carries TRBV6-5 and TRBJ2-5; 8 nucleotides align to TRBD1. The V segment lost 6 bases and the J segment 3 bases; nucleotides outside the gene matches: 3. Germline V gene lookup returns CDR1 MNHEY and CDR2 SVGAGI. The CDR3 extends over 13 amino acids.